Listed here are 18 T cell receptor beta chains from one sample, sequenced in a study of monozygotic twins with inflammatory bowel disease. For each CDR3 protein, TCRdb gives one entry from its re-call of the 5' RACE reads, without DNA. The record lists under 200,000 distinct CDR3 sequences, of which the ten most abundant hold 2.8%. The sample was blood. Every receptor here comes from a human donor with ulcerative colitis or Crohn's disease, or a healthy co-twin of an affected twin (not recorded which).

This rearrangement joins TRBV20-1 to TRBJ2-1; with no DNA, the TCRdb D assignment of TRBD1 cannot be verified. The CDR3 runs 14 residues. CDR1 DFQATT and CDR2 SNEGSKA come from the germline V gene (reference sequence). The CDR3 protein is CSAPGTGVINEQFF.

This chain connects TRBV21-1 to TRBJ1-5; TCRdb's D call, TRBD1, is unchecked because there is no DNA. TRBV21-1 is given as a pseudogene. This CDR3 is built from 14 residues. The CDR3 spells CASSKGGTDQPQHF.

The chain joins TRBV28 to TRBJ2-2; TCRdb names TRBD2, which stays unverified in the absence of DNA. Germline V gives CDR1 MDHEN, CDR2 SYDVKM. CDR3 length: 15 amino acids. The CDR3: CASRVAGANTGELFF.

The chain employs TRBV6-1 and TRBJ1-1; there is no DNA to check the TCRdb D call of TRBD1. This CDR3 has 15 amino acids. Germline V gene data show CDR1 as MNHNS and CDR2 as SASEGT. The CDR3 protein is CASRWDRERNTEAFF.

The rearrangement uses TRBV18 and TRBJ2-5; the D call of TRBD2 rests on TCRdb alone, since no DNA is present to check it. CDR1 and CDR2 from the germline V gene are KGHSH and LQKENI. CDR3 size: 17 residues. This chain's CDR3 is CASSKSSGSIDQETQYF.

This rearrangement joins TRBV12-3 or TRBV12-4 to TRBJ2-2; as DNA is missing, the TRBD1 call by TCRdb cannot be tested. The CDR3 spans 13 residues. The CDR3 loop reads CASLFQGYRELFF.

The chain's CDR3 is CASSYSSRDRGASKNIQYF. The rearrangement uses TRBV11-2 and TRBJ2-4; without DNA, the TCRdb call of TRBD1 cannot be checked. The CDR3 extends over 19 amino acids. Germline V gene lookup returns CDR1 SGHAT and CDR2 FQNNGV.

The CDR3: CSAGTLGNTIYF. V and J are TRBV29-1 and TRBJ1-3; no DNA is available, so the TRBD1 call from TCRdb remains unchecked. This CDR3 has 12 amino acids. Germline values: CDR1 SQVTM, CDR2 ANQGSEA. Filled out from reference TRBV29-1 and TRBJ1-3, the complete variable domain reads SAVISQKPSRDICQRGTSLTIQCQVDSQVTMMFWYRQQPGQSLTLIATANQGSEATYESGFVIDKFPISRPNLTFSTLTVSNMSPEDSSIYLCSAGTLGNTIYFGEGSWLTVV.

The genes are TRBV10-3 and TRBJ2-1; the TCRdb D gene call, TRBD1, has no DNA to confirm it. The CDR3 totals 16 residues. Germline lookup yields CDR1 ENHRY and CDR2 SYGVKD. The CDR3 region is CAISDPTGGIDNEQFF.

V gene TRBV5-1 combines with J gene TRBJ2-7; TCRdb proposes TRBD1, but this gene call is untestable without DNA. CDR1 and CDR2 from the germline V gene are SGHRS and YFSETQ. The CDR3 is 14 residues long. CDR3: CASSYRDRGYEQYF.

The chain joins TRBV9 to TRBJ2-4; TCRdb reports TRBD1, a call that lacks DNA to check it against. The CDR3 totals 14 residues. Germline CDR1 SGDLS, CDR2 YYNGEE. CDR3: CASSVFGGADIQYF.

The chain is built from TRBV28 and TRBJ2-2; TCRdb lists TRBD2, though no DNA is available to test this call. Germline CDR1 reads MDHEN; CDR2 reads SYDVKM. This CDR3 region has 15 residues. The CDR3 spells CASSPLAGDTGELFF.

This chain connects TRBV12-3 or TRBV12-4 to TRBJ2-1; TCRdb calls TRBD1, which cannot be checked without DNA. The CDR3 consists of 13 residues. The CDR3 loop is CASIPGGSNEQFF.

The chain links TRBV14 to TRBJ2-7; TCRdb gives TRBD1 as the D gene, but with no DNA this cannot be confirmed. CDR1 SGHDN and CDR2 FVKESK come from the germline V gene. The CDR3 extends over 15 amino acids. The CDR3 reads CASSPPGGLEYEQYF.

J is TRBJ2-1 and V is TRBV12-3 or TRBV12-4. The CDR3 contains 16 residues. The CDR3 sequence: CASSLARRLSYNEQFF.

The chain recombines TRBV5-1 with TRBJ2-3; there is no DNA to check the TCRdb D call of TRBD2. CDR1 is SGHRS and CDR2 is YFSETQ in the germline V gene. The CDR3 totals 16 residues. The chain's CDR3 is CASIGGGRASTDTQYF.

The rearrangement uses TRBV7-2 and TRBJ1-5; without DNA, the TCRdb call of TRBD1 cannot be checked. The CDR3 length is 17 residues. Germline CDR1 is SGHTA and CDR2 is FQGNSA. The CDR3 sequence is CASSFMTDWKGDQPQHF.

This sequence joins TRBV19 and TRBJ1-5; the D call of TRBD1 rests on TCRdb alone, since no DNA is present to check it. Germline CDR1 is LNHDA and CDR2 is SQIVND (reference sequence). The CDR3 has 16 amino acids. This CDR3 is CASSIDHRVSNQPQHF.